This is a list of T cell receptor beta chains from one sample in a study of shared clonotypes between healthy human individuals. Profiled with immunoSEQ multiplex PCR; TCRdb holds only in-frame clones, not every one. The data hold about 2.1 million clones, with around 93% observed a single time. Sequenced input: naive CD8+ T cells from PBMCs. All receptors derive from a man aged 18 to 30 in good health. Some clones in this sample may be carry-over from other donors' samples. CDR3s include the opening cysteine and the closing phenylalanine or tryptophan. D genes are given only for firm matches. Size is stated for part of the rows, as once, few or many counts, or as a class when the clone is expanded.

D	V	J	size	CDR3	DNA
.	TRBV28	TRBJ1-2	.	CASNGGGPGYTF	TGTGCCAGCAACGGGGGTGGGCCTGGCTACACCTTC
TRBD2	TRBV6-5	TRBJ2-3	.	CASSSGLAGSDTQYF	TGTGCCAGCAGTTCCGGACTAGCGGGTTCAGATACGCAGTATTTT
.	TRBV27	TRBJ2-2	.	CASSPGFYTGELFF	TGTGCCAGCAGCCCAGGATTCTACACCGGGGAGCTGTTTTTT
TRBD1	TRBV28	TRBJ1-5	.	CASSLRGLVGNQPQHF	TGTGCCAGCAGTTTGAGGGGGCTGGTGGGAAATCAGCCCCAGCATTTT
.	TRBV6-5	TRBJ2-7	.	CASSPGAGEQYF	TGTGCCAGCAGTCCCGGGGCTGGCGAGCAGTACTTC
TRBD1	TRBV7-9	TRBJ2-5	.	CASSLAGTGGETQYF	TGTGCCAGCAGCTTAGCGGGGACAGGGGGTGAGACCCAGTACTTC
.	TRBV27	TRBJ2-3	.	CASSWVGATDTQYF	TGTGCCAGCAGTTGGGTTGGGGCCACAGATACGCAGTATTTT
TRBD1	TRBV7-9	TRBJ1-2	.	CASSPLEGAHYGYTF	TGTGCCAGCAGCCCGTTGGAGGGGGCTCACTATGGCTACACCTTC
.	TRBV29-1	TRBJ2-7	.	CSVEITGMIHYEQYF	TGCAGCGTTGAAATCACAGGGATGATTCACTACGAGCAGTACTTC
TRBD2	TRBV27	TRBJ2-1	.	CASSPTSGFMNSYNEQFF	TGTGCCAGCAGTCCCACTAGCGGGTTTATGAATTCCTACAATGAGCAGTTCTTC
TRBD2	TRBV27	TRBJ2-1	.	CASSPARSGSSYNEQFF	TGTGCCAGCAGTCCAGCACGTAGCGGGAGCTCCTACAATGAGCAGTTCTTC
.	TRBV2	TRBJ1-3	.	CASSERRGLHGSIYF	TGTGCCAGCAGTGAGCGGCGCGGGCTCCATGGGTCCATATATTTT
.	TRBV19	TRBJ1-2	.	CASTTLPSYGYTF	TGTGCCAGTACCACACTACCTTCCTATGGCTACACCTTC
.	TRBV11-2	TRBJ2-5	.	CASSLEFVWETQYF	TGTGCCAGCAGCTTAGAATTCGTCTGGGAGACCCAGTACTTC
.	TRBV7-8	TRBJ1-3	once	CASSLRRSGNTIYF	TGTGCCAGCAGCTTGCGAAGGTCTGGAAACACCATATATTTT